The 8 T cell receptor beta chains given below trace back to one sample, sequenced in a study of shared clonotypes between healthy human individuals. Profiled with immunoSEQ multiplex PCR; TCRdb holds only in-frame clones, not every one. This sample has about half a million clones, with over 70% found just once. The sequenced material came from PBMCs. These receptors came from a middle-aged woman in good health. Some clones in this sample may be carry-over from other donors' samples.

Comments on this clone: A much larger clone is a single base away; this may be a read error. The chain links TRBV7-2 to TRBJ2-7, with 9 bases that match TRBD2. This CDR3 has 14 amino acids. Germline CDR1 is SGHTA and CDR2 is FQGNSA. CDR3 coding DNA: TGTGCCAGCAGCTCTTCTAGCGGGACGAGCGAGCGGTACTTC. It is translated as CASSSSSGTSERYF.

Note on this clone: A read error is likely here: a far larger clone is one base away. The chain is built from TRBV6-5 and TRBJ2-5; D might be TRBD1 (6 bases). Looked up from germline, CDR1 is MNHEY and CDR2 is SVGAGI. The CDR3 loop spans 13 amino acids. The CDR3 DNA sequence: TGTGCCAGCAGTCCTCCGGGACAAGAGGCCCAGTACTTC. Translation gives CASSPPGQEAQYF.

This chain joins TRBV5-1 and TRBJ1-1; D perhaps matches TRBD1 (5 bases). The V end lost 5 bases, the J end lost 2 bases, and 16 bases lay between the germline ends. Germline V lookup: CDR1 SGHRS, CDR2 YFSETQ. The CDR3 consists of 15 residues. CDR3 protein: CASRSTGPINTEAFF. DNA for the CDR3: TGCGCCAGCAGGTCGACGGGACCGATAAACACTGAAGCTTTCTTT.

This clone turned up a few times. A read error is likely here: a far larger clone is one base away. V and J are TRBV7-2 and TRBJ2-4; D not resolved. The length of the CDR3 is 14 residues. Trimming removed 4 bases from V and 11 bases from J, with 18 bases in between. Germline loops: CDR1 SGHTA, CDR2 FQGNSA. Written as DNA, the CDR3 is TGTGCCAGCAGCTCAAGGGTCGGTGACTCGGTTCAGTACTTC. Translated, it gives CASSSRVGDSVQYF. Full variable domain (outside the CDR3, taken from reference TRBV7-2 and TRBJ2-4): GAGVSQSPSNKVTEKGKDVELRCDPISGHTALYWYRQSLGQGLEFLIYFQGNSAPDKSGLPSDRFSAERTGGSVSTLTIQRTQQEDSAVYLCASSSRVGDSVQYFGAGTRLSVL.

V and J are TRBV27 and TRBJ1-1; D is uncertain. The germline gives CDR1 MNHEY, CDR2 SMNVEV (reference sequence). CDR3 length: 13 residues. Between the trimmed V and J ends, which lost 5 bases and 5 bases, there was a span of 12 bases. DNA for the CDR3: TGTGCCAGCAGTGCCCGTATGGGTACTGAAGCTTTCTTT. It encodes CASSARMGTEAFF.

This clone was seen a few times. The rearrangement uses TRBV19 and TRBJ2-3; a weak D match, TRBD2 (5 bases). V lost 0 bases and J lost 1, with 14 bases in between. Germline CDR1 reads LNHDA; CDR2 reads SQIVND (reference sequence). This CDR3 is 17 amino acids long. In nucleotides, the CDR3 is TGTGCCAGTAGTATAGAGGGTGCTAGCCTTGGCACAGATACGCAGTATTTT. Translated, it gives CASSIEGASLGTDTQYF.

The genes are TRBV18 and TRBJ1-1, with TRBD1 matching over 8 bases. The V and J ends lost 5 bases and 4 bases, in that order; junction bases with no gene match: 6. The CDR3 extends over 14 amino acids. The germline CDR1 and CDR2 sequences are KGHSH and LQKENI. The CDR3, as DNA: TGTGCCAGCTCAGGACAGGGAAGGGGCACTGAAGCTTTCTTT. This translates into CASSGQGRGTEAFF.

The gene calls are TRBV25-1 and TRBJ1-2; 8 nucleotides align to TRBD1. J gave up 2 bases and V 4 bases, and 12 bases lay outside the gene matches. CDR1 is MGHDK and CDR2 is SYGVNS in the germline V gene. The CDR3 is made up of 17 amino acids. The CDR3 sequence: CASSATVTGDPNYGYTF. The DNA for the CDR3 is TGTGCCAGCAGTGCAACGGTGACAGGGGACCCCAACTATGGCTACACCTTC.